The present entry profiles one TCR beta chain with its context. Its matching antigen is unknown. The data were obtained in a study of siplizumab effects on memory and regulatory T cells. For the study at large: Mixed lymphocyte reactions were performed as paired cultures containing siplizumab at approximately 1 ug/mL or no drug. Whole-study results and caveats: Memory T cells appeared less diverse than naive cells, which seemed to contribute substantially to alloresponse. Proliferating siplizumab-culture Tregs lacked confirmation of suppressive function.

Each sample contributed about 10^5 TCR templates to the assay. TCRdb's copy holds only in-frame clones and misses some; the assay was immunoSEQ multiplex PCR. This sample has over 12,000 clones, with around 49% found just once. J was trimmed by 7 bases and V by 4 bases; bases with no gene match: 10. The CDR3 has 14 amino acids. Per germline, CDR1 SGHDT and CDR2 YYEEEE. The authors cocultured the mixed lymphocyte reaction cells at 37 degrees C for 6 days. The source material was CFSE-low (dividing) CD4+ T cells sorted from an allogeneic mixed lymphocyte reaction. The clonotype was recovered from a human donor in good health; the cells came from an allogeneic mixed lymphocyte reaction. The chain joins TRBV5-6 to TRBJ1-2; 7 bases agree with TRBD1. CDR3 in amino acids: CASSGQVLTGGYTF. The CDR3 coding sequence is TGTGCCAGCAGCGGACAGGTCCTGACGGGTGGCTACACCTTC.